This T cell receptor beta chain stems from a study of PD-L1 blockade in urothelial cancer (dated 2017 in TCRdb). With respect to the entire study: All patients started therapy in about 2014 and received atezolizumab 1,200 mg intravenously every 3 weeks. Twenty-five of 29 patients were males with bladder-origin urothelial cancer, and about 60% of the roughly 29 reported a prior smoking history. Durable clinical benefit was defined as progression-free survival longer than 6 months, and TCR features were also tested against progression-free and overall survival. Durable clinical benefit was achieved by nine patients but not by the remaining 20. In the same patients, whole exome sequencing and RNA sequencing of pretreatment tumors were performed in addition to TCR sequencing. Blood samples gave a median of around 140,000 T cells and 77,000 or so unique TCRs, with a median clonality of approximately 0.08. Blood samples were analyzed at 3 weeks after treatment start (second dose) and at 6 weeks after treatment start. Just over 28 patients had pretreatment blood TCR-seq, roughly 24 had at least one posttreatment blood collection, and roughly 24 had tumor TCR-seq. An ECOG performance status of 0 or 1 was recorded for the patients, and 0 to 3 prior chemotherapy regimens had been received by the patients. TCR sequencing covered pretreatment tumor samples and matched, serially collected peripheral blood taken before and after atezolizumab treatment. The study, an exploratory multi-omic analysis, examined somatic, immune and clinical correlates of response to PD-L1 blockade with atezolizumab in urothelial cancer.

Based on the germline V gene, the CDR1 and CDR2 sequences are MNHEY and SVGAGI. V is cut by 2 bases and J by 3 bases, and the space between the germline ends is 10 bases. CDR3 length: 14 amino acids, cysteine to phenylalanine. Only CDR3 DNA remains: 42 bases, in frame from the first base. Synthetic TCR analog templates were spiked into each PCR so that absolute template abundance could be estimated from read counts. TCRbeta CDR3 regions were amplified from genomic DNA with bias-controlled V and J gene primers using the immunoSEQ assay. Sequencing of rearranged TCRbeta segments was done at approximately 20X coverage. Under the source paper's analysis protocol: Sequencing errors were corrected by clustering and CDR3s were annotated against IMGT to assign V, D and J genes. Downstream analyses used only productive TCRbeta rearrangements, leaving out any out-of-frame or stop-codon sequences. To compute clonality, Shannon entropy was normalized by the log of the number of unique productive sequences and then subtracted from one. Fisher's exact test with Benjamini-Hochberg correction, using a cutoff of adjusted p below 0.01, was how clones that differed between time points or between blood and tumor were identified. TCRdb retrieved this table from immuneACCESS and kept in-frame rearrangements only. Not all clones are present; in checked studies, unresolved V genes account for under half, and no reason is known for the remainder. V and J calls and clone size are those listed in that table; D and trimming were worked out from the DNA. The sample includes 50,000 or so clones, with 85% to 90% observed a single time. The top ten constitute approximately 23% of the sample.

The intended sense of this specimen's time point label: pretreatment peripheral blood. A total of around 30 patients with locally advanced or metastatic urothelial carcinoma, treated at Memorial Sloan Kettering on a trial protocol, made up the cohort. Peripheral blood mononuclear cells were collected from each patient pretreatment and during treatment, giving between 1 and 8 total time points per patient. The Qiagen DNeasy Blood extraction kit was used to purify genomic DNA from total PBMCs and tumor samples. PBMCs were collected pretreatment and during treatment, and were isolated and stored as previously described. With regard to this clone: Its recognized antigen is unknown. No much larger clone is present one base from it, and per-base qualities are unavailable.

What the authors observed across the whole study: Improved progression-free and overall survival was found to be associated with pretreatment peripheral blood TCR clonality below the median. Because of the small sample size (n = 29) and the many exploratory analyses performed, the results are intended to be regarded as hypothesis-generating. Among patients with durable benefit, tumor-associated TCR clones showed greater expansion in peripheral blood 3 weeks after treatment started (n ≈ 23, p = 0.022).

This clonotype was sampled from a man in his 60s with urothelial cancer. The rearranged chain carries TRBV6-5 and TRBJ1-2, with the D gene call left open. Specimen: PBMCs, collected around atezolizumab (anti-PD-L1) treatment. In nucleotide form, the sequence is TGTGCCAGCAGTTACAGTCCCGGGTACTATGGCTACACCTTC. Translated, it reads CASSYSPGYYGYTF.